These T cell receptor beta chains were read from a single sample in a study of CD8 T cells in Susac syndrome. TCRdb reanalysed the immunoSEQ multiplex PCR reads using MiXCR and keeps one entry per CDR3 protein. The sample lists 180,000 or so distinct CDR3 sequences, about 95% occurring once. The specimen was CD4+ T cells from PBMCs. Receptors were obtained from a human donor with multiple sclerosis. The CDR3 runs from the conserved cysteine through the conserved F or W. D genes are given only for firm matches. Clone size appears in some rows only: once, few, many, or a class for an expanded clone.

D gene: -
V gene: TRBV29-1
clone size: -
J gene: TRBJ1-1
CDR3 protein: CSVEGRGFGNTEAFF
CDR3 DNA: TGCAGCGTTGAAGGCAGGGGTTTCGGGAACACTGAAGCTTTCTTT

D gene: TRBD1
V gene: TRBV24-1
clone size: -
J gene: TRBJ2-7
CDR3 protein: CATSSRDRVSSEQYF
CDR3 DNA: TGTGCCACCAGTTCCCGGGACAGGGTATCCTCCGAGCAGTACTTC

D gene: TRBD2
V gene: TRBV12-3/TRBV12-4
clone size: -
J gene: TRBJ2-7
CDR3 protein: CASSRDYYAYEQYF
CDR3 DNA: TGTGCCAGCAGCCGGGACTACTACGCCTACGAGCAGTACTTC

D gene: -
V gene: TRBV30
clone size: -
J gene: TRBJ1-1
CDR3 protein: CAWRAPRRAEAFF
CDR3 DNA: TGTGCCTGGAGAGCCCCTCGGAGGGCTGAAGCTTTCTTT

D gene: -
V gene: TRBV2
clone size: -
J gene: TRBJ1-2
CDR3 protein: CASSGQLLNYGYTF
CDR3 DNA: TGTGCCAGCAGTGGACAGCTCCTGAACTATGGCTACACCTTC

D gene: -
V gene: TRBV12-3/TRBV12-4
clone size: -
J gene: TRBJ2-1
CDR3 protein: CASSLTTYSPPSSYNEQFF
CDR3 DNA: TGTGCCAGCAGTTTAACTACGTATTCGCCCCCTAGCTCCTACAATGAGCAGTTCTTC

D gene: -
V gene: TRBV7-9
clone size: once
J gene: TRBJ2-7
CDR3 protein: CASSATPGGLLDYPYEQYF
CDR3 DNA: TGTGCCAGCAGCGCCACCCCCGGCGGGCTTCTGGACTACCCCTACGAGCAGTACTTC

D gene: TRBD1
V gene: TRBV27
clone size: -
J gene: TRBJ1-1
CDR3 protein: CASRRDRGRTEAFF
CDR3 DNA: TGTGCCAGCAGAAGGGACAGGGGGCGGACTGAAGCTTTCTTT

D gene: TRBD2
V gene: TRBV20-1
clone size: -
J gene: TRBJ2-1
CDR3 protein: CSPSGRAGNEQFF
CDR3 DNA: TGCAGTCCTAGCGGGAGGGCCGGCAATGAGCAGTTCTTC

D gene: TRBD1
V gene: TRBV20-1
clone size: -
J gene: TRBJ1-5
CDR3 protein: CSARDSTGGGNQPQHF
CDR3 DNA: TGCAGTGCTAGAGATTCAACAGGGGGCGGGAATCAGCCCCAGCATTTT

D gene: -
V gene: TRBV30
clone size: -
J gene: TRBJ2-2
CDR3 protein: CAWRRRDRGTGELFF
CDR3 DNA: TGTGCCTGGAGAAGGCGGGATAGGGGCACCGGGGAGCTGTTTTTT

D gene: -
V gene: TRBV2
clone size: -
J gene: TRBJ1-1
CDR3 protein: CASSDRGIRNTEAFF
CDR3 DNA: TGTGCCAGCAGTGATCGCGGGATACGCAACACTGAAGCTTTCTTT

D gene: -
V gene: TRBV4-1
clone size: once
J gene: TRBJ1-2
CDR3 protein: CASSQEWVYTF
CDR3 DNA: TGCGCCAGCAGCCAGGAATGGGTCTACACCTTC

D gene: -
V gene: TRBV3-1
clone size: -
J gene: TRBJ2-2
CDR3 protein: CASSQSLAGELFF
CDR3 DNA: TGTGCCAGCAGCCAATCACTGGCTGGGGAGCTGTTTTTT

D gene: -
V gene: TRBV3-1
clone size: -
J gene: TRBJ2-1
CDR3 protein: CASSRGDEQFF
CDR3 DNA: TGTGCCAGCAGCCGCGGGGATGAGCAGTTCTTC

D gene: -
V gene: TRBV27
clone size: -
J gene: TRBJ1-1
CDR3 protein: CASSPLTAGDTEAFF
CDR3 DNA: TGTGCCAGCAGTCCTCTGACAGCCGGGGACACTGAAGCTTTCTTT

D gene: -
V gene: TRBV7-2
clone size: -
J gene: TRBJ2-4
CDR3 protein: CASSLVRVENIQYF
CDR3 DNA: TGTGCCAGCAGCTTAGTTCGGGTGGAAAACATTCAGTACTTC

D gene: -
V gene: TRBV19
clone size: -
J gene: TRBJ1-5
CDR3 protein: CASSIWTHSNQPQHF
CDR3 DNA: TGTGCCAGTAGTATCTGGACACATAGCAATCAGCCCCAGCATTTT

D gene: -
V gene: TRBV10-3
clone size: -
J gene: TRBJ2-5
CDR3 protein: CAISDRGEETQYF
CDR3 DNA: TGTGCCATCAGTGACCGGGGTGAAGAGACCCAGTACTTC

D gene: -
V gene: TRBV4-1
clone size: -
J gene: TRBJ2-3
CDR3 protein: CASSQERRTSDTQYF
CDR3 DNA: TGCGCCAGCAGCCAAGAACGTCGGACCTCAGATACGCAGTATTTT

D gene: -
V gene: TRBV2
clone size: -
J gene: TRBJ2-3
CDR3 protein: CASTQEGGWDTQYF
CDR3 DNA: TGTGCCAGCACCCAAGAGGGAGGTTGGGATACGCAGTATTTT

D gene: -
V gene: TRBV7-8
clone size: -
J gene: TRBJ2-3
CDR3 protein: CASRDRRSTDTQYF
CDR3 DNA: TGTGCCAGCAGAGACAGGAGGAGCACAGATACGCAGTATTTT

D gene: -
V gene: TRBV9
clone size: -
J gene: TRBJ1-3
CDR3 protein: CASSRGDTIYF
CDR3 DNA: TGTGCCAGCAGCCGCGGCGACACCATATATTTT

D gene: TRBD2
V gene: TRBV20-1
clone size: -
J gene: TRBJ2-1
CDR3 protein: CSAFTSGRDNEQFF
CDR3 DNA: TGCAGTGCGTTCACTAGCGGGAGGGACAATGAGCAGTTCTTC

D gene: -
V gene: TRBV23-1
clone size: -
J gene: TRBJ2-3
CDR3 protein: CASSHSSTGATDTQYF
CDR3 DNA: TGCGCCAGCAGTCATAGTTCGACAGGCGCCACAGATACGCAGTATTTT

D gene: TRBD2
V gene: TRBV20-1
clone size: few
J gene: TRBJ2-7
CDR3 protein: CSASGGSFPYEQYF
CDR3 DNA: TGCAGTGCTAGTGGCGGGAGTTTCCCCTACGAGCAGTACTTC

D gene: TRBD1
V gene: TRBV29-1
clone size: -
J gene: TRBJ1-1
CDR3 protein: CSARDSPNTEAFF
CDR3 DNA: TGCAGCGCTAGGGACAGCCCGAACACTGAAGCTTTCTTT

D gene: -
V gene: TRBV29-1
clone size: -
J gene: TRBJ1-2
CDR3 protein: CSVDSRGRDGYTF
CDR3 DNA: TGCAGCGTTGATTCTAGGGGCAGGGATGGCTACACCTTC

D gene: TRBD2
V gene: TRBV3-1
clone size: -
J gene: TRBJ2-5
CDR3 protein: CASSPSSGGPQETQYF
CDR3 DNA: TGTGCCAGCAGTCCATCTAGCGGGGGGCCCCAAGAGACCCAGTACTTC